This T cell receptor beta chain originates from a study of shared clonotypes between healthy human individuals. V was clipped by 2 bases and J by 2 bases, with 10 bases between them. Germline values: CDR1 LNHDA, CDR2 SQIVND (reference sequence). The CDR3 is made up of 14 amino acids. General study results and limits: Incompleteness in sorted-subset sequencing, despite large depth, was shown by rarefaction. Shared clonotypes across all four donors exceeded non-shared ones in generation probability.

Sorted-subset replicate PCRs used roughly 210 ng of genomic DNA. This amount corresponded to some 32,000 T cell genomes. Method: immunoSEQ multiplex PCR; TCRdb's copy keeps in-frame clones and lacks some. The sample has around 1,900,000 clones, roughly 93% seen once. The naive CD8 subset, CD45RO-negative cells positively selected for CCR7, excluded terminally differentiated effector memory CD45RA+ cells. A note on this clone: Its antigen is unknown.

What was sequenced was naive CD8+ T cells from PBMCs. The sequence was obtained from a man between 18 and 29 years old in good health. Some clones in this sample may be carry-over from other donors' samples. The V call is TRBV19, the J call TRBJ2-7, with D maybe TRBD1 (5 bases). The chain's CDR3 is CASSITGSPYEQYF. In DNA form, the CDR3 reads TGTGCCAGTAGTATAACAGGATCCCCCTACGAGCAGTACTTC.